This T cell receptor beta chain was identified in a study of blood T cell repertoires in COVID-19. Repertoires were generated with immunoSEQ multiplex PCR, while TCRdb's copy carries only in-frame clones and drops some. The table records some 180,000 clones, 88% of them present only once. The CDR3 loop spans 13 amino acids. V was pared by 9 bases and J by 2 bases, with 8 bases between. Germline lookup yields CDR1 MNHEY and CDR2 SMNVEV (reference sequence). The specimen was peripheral blood. This sequence originates from a man aged 45-60 years with COVID-19, enrolled during active disease. The chain carries TRBV27 and TRBJ2-6; TRBD1 might be the D (6 bases). The CDR3 DNA follows: TGTGCCAGTAGGGGGACTGGGGCCAACGTCCTGACTTTC. Amino acid sequence: CASRGTGANVLTF.